The 5 T cell receptor beta chains listed next were all sequenced from one sample in a study of glioma-infiltrating T cells after dendritic cell vaccination. Time point defined: after dendritic cell vaccination, including at tumor progression/relapse. Produced via immunoSEQ multiplex PCR; TCRdb's table is partial and in-frame only. The sample yields 65,000 to 80,000 clones, around 90% seen once. This material consisted of blood, taken after dendritic cell vaccination. Receptor source: a human donor with glioblastoma.

This chain connects TRBV6-5 to TRBJ2-5; D may be TRBD2 (6 bases). The V end was cut by 7 bases, the J end by 4 bases, with 19 bases between. Looked up from germline, CDR1 is MNHEY and CDR2 is SVGAGI. This CDR3 contains 15 residues. CDR3 in DNA: TGTGCCAGCACCCCGAGGTCTAGCGACCTAGAGACCCAGTACTTC. Translation: CASTPRSSDLETQYF.

The chain employs TRBV11-2 and TRBJ1-5; D may be TRBD1 (6 bases). The CDR3 runs 16 residues. The germline V and J ends were trimmed by 4 bases and 0 bases, with 13 bases remaining between them. CDR1 is SGHAT and CDR2 is FQNNGV in the germline V gene. DNA of the CDR3: TGTGCCAGCAGCTCGGACAGCCTCTATAGCAATCAGCCCCAGCATTTT. It encodes CASSSDSLYSNQPQHF.

This clone occurred a few times. Here the CDR3 reads CASSLDLTGEQYF. CDR3 bases: TGTGCCAGCAGCTTAGATCTTACAGGAGAGCAGTACTTC. This sequence joins TRBV11-3 and TRBJ2-7; the D gene is possibly TRBD1 (5 bases). Trimming took 0 bases from V and 7 from J, leaving 10 bases between them. This CDR3 has 13 residues. Germline assignment: CDR1 SGHNT and CDR2 YENEEA.

V and J are TRBV11-2 and TRBJ2-3; perhaps TRBD1 as D (5 bases). The CDR3 runs to 16 residues. The germline V gene has CDR1 SGHAT and CDR2 FQNNGV. V lost 3 bases, J lost 0 bases, and 13 bases lay in between. CDR3 sequence (DNA): TGTGCCAGCAGCTTTGTCAGGGTGCCTAGCACAGATACGCAGTATTTT. This translates into CASSFVRVPSTDTQYF.

The chain is built from TRBV11-2 and TRBJ2-7, with TRBD2 matching 10 bases. The CDR3 loop spans 15 amino acids. The trim removed 5 bases at V and 3 bases at J, leaving 7 bases unmatched. Germline loops: CDR1 SGHAT, CDR2 FQNNGV. CDR3 nucleotide sequence: TGTGCCAGCAGCCCGACGTCTAGCGGGAGCTACGAGCAGTACTTC. It translates to CASSPTSSGSYEQYF.